These 29 T cell receptor beta chains share one sample of origin, sequenced in a study of blood T cell repertoires in COVID-19. Clones were sequenced by immunoSEQ multiplex PCR, and TCRdb holds only the in-frame ones, with some missing. The sample has 250,000 to 350,000 clones, roughly 83% seen once. The sequenced sample was peripheral blood. Receptors were obtained from a human donor with COVID-19, enrolled during active disease. The donor label of this sample is uncertain.

The rearrangement joins TRBV19 to TRBJ1-3; D unclear. Trimming shortened V by 6 bases and J by 2 bases, and 20 bases separated the two germline ends. This CDR3 contains 17 residues. Germline assignment: CDR1 LNHDA and CDR2 SQIVND (reference sequence). CDR3 bases: TGTGCCAGTAGCATAACAACCTCCAGGAACCCTGGAAACACCATATATTTT. Protein: CASSITTSRNPGNTIYF.

This sequence joins TRBV7-2 and TRBJ1-3, with D unclear. The germline gives CDR1 SGHTA, CDR2 FQGNSA. The CDR3 contains 16 residues. The germline V and J ends were trimmed by 0 bases and 6 bases, with 15 bases remaining between them. CDR3 DNA: TGTGCCAGCAGCTTAGCTGGGGTATGGAGGGAAAACACCATATATTTT. As protein: CASSLAGVWRENTIYF.

The CDR3 DNA reads as TGTGCCAGCAGCTTACGGGGAGGGTTCTCCTACAATGAGCAGTTCTTC. As protein: CASSLRGGFSYNEQFF. The chain is built from TRBV7-2 and TRBJ2-1; 7 positions match TRBD2. From germline, CDR1 is SGHTA and CDR2 FQGNSA. The CDR3 has 16 amino acids. V dropped 2 bases and J dropped 0; count of bases not matched to a gene: 4.

The V call is TRBV5-1, the J call TRBJ1-6, with TRBD1 identical over 7 bases. The CDR3 runs to 15 residues. Germline lookup yields CDR1 SGHRS and CDR2 YFSETQ. V lost 4 bases to trimming and J lost 10 bases; unmatched junction nucleotides: 11. The DNA of the CDR3 is TGCGCCAGCAGCCCGGGGGACAGTTGGTCCTCACCCCTCCACTTT. Encoded protein: CASSPGDSWSSPLHF.

This clone has more than one count but fewer than ten. This sequence joins TRBV11-3 and TRBJ2-5; 9 bases line up with TRBD2. The CDR3 length is 16 residues. Germline CDR1 and CDR2: SGHNT and YENEEA. V shed 1 base and J 1 base; nucleotides not matched to a gene: 4. CDR3 in amino acids: CASSLGLAGFQETQYF. The CDR3 coding sequence is TGTGCCAGCAGCTTAGGGCTAGCGGGATTCCAAGAGACCCAGTACTTC.

The chain recombines TRBV6-5 with TRBJ2-7, with 9 bases matching TRBD1. CDR3 size: 16 residues. V shed 3 bases and J 5 bases; nucleotides not matched to a gene: 11. CDR1 and CDR2 from the germline V gene are MNHEY and SVGAGI. The CDR3 sequence: CASSYQPPGQGNEQYF. Here the CDR3 DNA reads TGTGCCAGCAGTTATCAGCCCCCGGGACAGGGTAACGAGCAGTACTTC.

The chain has TRBV5-3 and TRBJ2-7; 9 bases line up with TRBD1. TRBV5-3 counts as an open reading frame of uncertain function. The junction had 9 bases not matched to a gene; V was cut back by 8 bases and J by 0 bases. This CDR3 region has 15 residues. CDR3 nucleotides: TGTGCCAGCCGCCCCGGGACAGGGTCCTCCTACGAGCAGTACTTC. Protein: CASRPGTGSSYEQYF.

The rearrangement joins TRBV3-1 (or the pseudogene TRBV3-2) to TRBJ1-1; 8 nucleotides match TRBD1. This CDR3 has 14 amino acids. Germline-derived CDR1 and CDR2 are LGHDT and YNNKEL (reference sequence). The junction had 3 bases not matched to a gene; V was cut back by 3 bases and J by 3 bases. The CDR3 coding sequence is TGTGCCAGCAGCCACCCACAGGGGGACACTGAAGCTTTCTTT. Translation: CASSHPQGDTEAFF.

The chain employs TRBV24-1 and TRBJ2-1; a weak D match, TRBD2 (5 bases). The CDR3 consists of 14 residues. The V end was cut by 5 bases, the J end by 12 bases, with 19 bases between. Germline CDR1 KGHDR, CDR2 SFDVKD. DNA of the CDR3: TGTGCCACCAGTGGCGGGTCTCCCGAAATGGTGCAGTTCTTC. Translated: CATSGGSPEMVQFF.

The chain employs TRBV5-1 and TRBJ1-1; D perhaps matches TRBD1 (5 bases). This CDR3 is 13 amino acids long. Germline loops: CDR1 SGHRS, CDR2 YFSETQ. V dropped 4 bases and J dropped 6 bases, with 13 bases sitting between them. CDR3 nucleotide sequence: TGCGCCAGCAGCAACCCGTCGGGGGCTGAAGCTTTCTTT. It yields the protein CASSNPSGAEAFF.

This chain connects TRBV28 to TRBJ1-4; tentative D call: TRBD1 (5 bases). The CDR3 covers 14 residues. Trimming left V 7 bases short and J 6 bases short, with 15 bases between. CDR1 is MDHEN and CDR2 is SYDVKM in the germline V gene. The CDR3 nucleotides are TGTGCCAGCAAGAATAGGGGTAGTCATGAAAAACTGTTTTTT. Amino acid sequence: CASKNRGSHEKLFF.

The chain recombines TRBV24-1 with TRBJ2-1, with D possibly being TRBD1 (5 bases). The germline gives CDR1 KGHDR, CDR2 SFDVKD. CDR3 length: 15 amino acids. Trimming left V 5 bases short and J 3 bases short, with 13 bases between. The DNA of the CDR3 is TGTGCCACCAGTGCTGGGGCGAACAGCTACAATGAGCAGTTCTTC. Translating gives CATSAGANSYNEQFF.

V usage is TRBV7-9 and J usage is TRBJ2-2; D might be TRBD1 (6 bases). This CDR3 comprises 14 residues. Germline V lookup: CDR1 SEHNR, CDR2 FQNEAQ (reference sequence). Trimming removed 4 bases from V and 1 base from J, with 7 bases in between. The CDR3 sequence: CASSSTGNTGELFF. CDR3 nucleotides: TGTGCCAGCAGCTCGACAGGGAACACCGGGGAGCTGTTTTTT.

The chain uses TRBV7-2 and TRBJ2-5; 11 bases fit TRBD2. This CDR3 region has 16 residues. Germline V gives CDR1 SGHTA, CDR2 FQGNSA. Unmatched junction bases numbered 12, after V lost 5 bases and J lost 7 bases. The CDR3 protein is CASSAWIAGGGGTQYF. In nucleotides, the CDR3 is TGTGCCAGCAGCGCCTGGATAGCGGGAGGGGGCGGGACCCAGTACTTC. The full variable domain, its missing parts supplied by reference TRBV7-2 and TRBJ2-5, is GAGVSQSPSNKVTEKGKDVELRCDPISGHTALYWYRQSLGQGLEFLIYFQGNSAPDKSGLPSDRFSAERTGGSVSTLTIQRTQQEDSAVYLCASSAWIAGGGGTQYFGPGTRLLVL.

The chain combines TRBV19 with TRBJ1-5; D is ambiguous. The CDR3 has 14 residues. Between the trimmed V and J ends, which lost 7 bases and 2 bases, there was a span of 12 bases. The germline gives CDR1 LNHDA, CDR2 SQIVND (reference sequence). CDR3: CASTQTHGNQPQHF. The CDR3 DNA sequence: TGTGCCAGTACCCAAACTCACGGCAATCAGCCCCAGCATTTT. The whole variable domain, remainder taken from reference TRBV19 and TRBJ1-5, is DGGITQSPKYLFRKEGQNVTLSCEQNLNHDAMYWYRQDPGQGLRLIYYSQIVNDFQKGDIAEGYSVSREKKESFPLTVTSAQKNPTAFYLCASTQTHGNQPQHFGDGTRLSIL.

The chain joins TRBV6-5 to TRBJ1-1, with D maybe TRBD1 (6 bases). Germline V lookup: CDR1 MNHEY, CDR2 SVGAGI. Deletions cut 9 bases from V and 1 base from J, with 15 bases between. This CDR3 spans 14 amino acids. The CDR3 nucleotides are TGTGCCAGTTCCAGGGGTACCGAGAACACTGAAGCTTTCTTT. Its translation: CASSRGTENTEAFF.

This clone was observed many times. This chain links TRBV5-6 with TRBJ1-6; D not resolved. The V gene lost 2 bases and the J gene lost 8 bases, with 14 bases spanning the gap. This CDR3 has 15 residues. Germline assignment: CDR1 SGHDT and CDR2 YYEEEE. CDR3 amino acids: CASSFSSVVDSPLHF. The CDR3 DNA follows: TGTGCCAGCAGCTTTAGTTCGGTCGTAGATTCACCCCTCCACTTT.

This chain links TRBV2 with TRBJ1-4, with D possibly TRBD1 on 5 matching bases. Germline values: CDR1 SNHLY, CDR2 FYNNEI. The CDR3 has 15 amino acids. Trimming removed 2 bases at V and 7 bases at J, with 14 bases between. CDR3 in DNA: TGTGCCAGCAGTGAATATCAGGGAGGAAGTGAAAAACTGTTTTTT. This gives the protein CASSEYQGGSEKLFF.

This chain joins TRBV29-1 and TRBJ2-3; TRBD2 aligns across 8 bases. The CDR3 sequence is 15 residues long. The J segment lost 0 bases and the V segment lost 6 bases, leaving 8 bases of the junction unmatched. Germline V gives CDR1 SQVTM, CDR2 ANQGSEA. The CDR3 spells CSVHIAGTSTDTQYF. For the CDR3, the DNA is TGCAGCGTCCACATAGCGGGAACTAGCACAGATACGCAGTATTTT.

The chain links TRBV20-1 to TRBJ2-1, with 8 bases lining up with TRBD2. Germline-derived CDR1 and CDR2 are DFQATT and SNEGSKA (reference sequence). CDR3 length: 15 amino acids. V dropped 3 bases and J dropped 3; count of bases not matched to a gene: 7. The CDR3: CSASRPSGSYNEQFF. The CDR3 DNA sequence: TGCAGTGCTAGTCGCCCCAGCGGGAGCTACAATGAGCAGTTCTTC.

The CDR3 DNA reads as TGTGCCACCCCCCGCTATCCCCGAGAAGGGCGGCGGACACAGCATTTT. Translating it yields CATPRYPREGRRTQHF. The chain uses TRBV27 and TRBJ1-5; maybe TRBD1 (5 bases). The CDR3 covers 16 residues. V lost 10 bases and J lost 13, with 32 bases in between. Germline V lookup: CDR1 MNHEY, CDR2 SMNVEV (reference sequence).

V and J are TRBV2 and TRBJ1-6, with D possibly matching TRBD1 (6 bases). V was trimmed by 6 bases and J by 9 bases, leaving 18 bases between them. The CDR3 totals 15 residues. CDR1 and CDR2 (germline): SNHLY, FYNNEI. The CDR3 DNA reads TGTGCCAGCAGCCCTCAGGGGTATCTTGGTTCACCCCTCCACTTT. Its protein is CASSPQGYLGSPLHF.

The genes are TRBV7-9 and TRBJ1-4, with 7 bases fitting TRBD1. With 5 bases clipped from V and 5 bases from J, the junction kept 11 bases outside the gene matches. The CDR3 consists of 16 residues. Germline V lookup: CDR1 SEHNR, CDR2 FQNEAQ (reference sequence). CDR3 DNA: TGTGCCAGCAGCACCCGGGGTACAGGGGCGAATGAAAAACTGTTTTTT. This codes for CASSTRGTGANEKLFF.

The V gene is TRBV24-1, the J gene TRBJ2-3; the D gene is possibly TRBD2 (6 bases). Trimming shortened V by 3 bases and J by 1 base, and 7 bases separated the two germline ends. Per the germline V gene, CDR1 is KGHDR and CDR2 is SFDVKD. CDR3 length: 14 amino acids. DNA for the CDR3: TGTGCCACCAGTGATCAGCGGGGCACAGATACGCAGTATTTT. This sequence encodes CATSDQRGTDTQYF.

The V and J genes are TRBV28 and TRBJ2-7; unclear D gene. This CDR3 has 12 amino acids. CDR1 is MDHEN and CDR2 is SYDVKM in the germline V gene. The V and J ends lost 2 bases and 2 bases respectively, with 4 bases between them. The CDR3 loop reads CASSLDTYEQYF. The CDR3 DNA is TGTGCCAGCAGTTTAGACACCTACGAGCAGTACTTC.

The V call is TRBV30, the J call TRBJ2-2, with D unclear. Trimming pared 0 bases from V and 8 bases from J, leaving 13 bases between. The CDR3 runs to 14 residues. Germline CDR1 GTSNPN, CDR2 SVGIG (reference sequence). The CDR3 region is CAWSVTLVQGELFF. The CDR3, as DNA: TGTGCCTGGAGTGTAACCCTAGTGCAGGGGGAGCTGTTTTTT.

The CDR3 bases are TGTGCCAGCAGCCGGACTAGCGCGGGAGGGTATGAGCAGTTCTTC. It yields the protein CASSRTSAGGYEQFF. The V and J genes are TRBV3-1 (or the pseudogene TRBV3-2) and TRBJ2-1, with 9 positions matching TRBD2. V dropped 4 bases and J dropped 8; count of bases not matched to a gene: 9. This CDR3 contains 15 residues. Per the germline V gene, CDR1 is LGHDT and CDR2 is YNNKEL (reference sequence).

The chain is built from TRBV4-1 and TRBJ1-4; D gene uncertain. Looked up from germline, CDR1 is MGHRA and CDR2 is YSYEKL. The CDR3 is 13 amino acids. Trimming pared 3 bases from V and 5 bases from J, leaving 7 bases between. The CDR3 DNA follows: TGCGCCAGCAGCCACCCCGAGAATGAAAAACTGTTTTTT. This translates into CASSHPENEKLFF.

This rearrangement joins TRBV2 to TRBJ2-1; a weak D match, TRBD1 (6 bases). V lost 8 bases, J lost 9 bases, and 23 bases lay in between. This CDR3 is built from 15 residues. Per germline, CDR1 SNHLY and CDR2 FYNNEI. CDR3 bases: TGTGCCAGCCGCGTACAGGGACAAGGCTTTGGTGAGCAGTTCTTC. This codes for CASRVQGQGFGEQFF. The complete variable domain, with remaining parts taken from reference TRBV2 and TRBJ2-1, reads EPEVTQTPSHQVTQMGQEVILRCVPISNHLYFYWYRQILGQKVEFLVSFYNNEISEKSEIFDDQFSVERPDGSNFTLKIRSTKLEDSAMYFCASRVQGQGFGEQFFGPGTRLTVL.